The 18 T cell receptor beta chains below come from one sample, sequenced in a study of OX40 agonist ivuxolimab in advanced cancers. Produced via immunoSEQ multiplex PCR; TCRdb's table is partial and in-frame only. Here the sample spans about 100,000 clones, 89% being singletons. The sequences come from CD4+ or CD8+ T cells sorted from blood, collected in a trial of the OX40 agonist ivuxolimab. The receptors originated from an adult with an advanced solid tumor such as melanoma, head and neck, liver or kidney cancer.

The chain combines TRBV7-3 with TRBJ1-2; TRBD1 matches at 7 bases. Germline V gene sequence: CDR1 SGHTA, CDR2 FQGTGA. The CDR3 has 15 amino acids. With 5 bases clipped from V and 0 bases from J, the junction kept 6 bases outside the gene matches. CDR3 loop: CASSPGGEANYGYTF. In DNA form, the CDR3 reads TGTGCCAGCAGCCCAGGGGGAGAAGCTAACTATGGCTACACCTTC.

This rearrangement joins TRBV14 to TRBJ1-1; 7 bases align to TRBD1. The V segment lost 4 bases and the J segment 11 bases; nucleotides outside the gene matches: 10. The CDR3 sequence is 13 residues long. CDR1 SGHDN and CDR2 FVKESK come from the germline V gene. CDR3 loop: CASSPTGLMGAFF. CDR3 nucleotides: TGTGCCAGCAGCCCGACAGGGCTGATGGGGGCTTTCTTT. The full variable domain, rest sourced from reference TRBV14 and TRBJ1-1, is EAGVTQFPSHSVIEKGQTVTLRCDPISGHDNLYWYRRVMGKEIKFLLHFVKESKQDESGMPNNRFLAERTGGTYSTLKVQPAELEDSGVYFCASSPTGLMGAFFGQGTRLTVV.

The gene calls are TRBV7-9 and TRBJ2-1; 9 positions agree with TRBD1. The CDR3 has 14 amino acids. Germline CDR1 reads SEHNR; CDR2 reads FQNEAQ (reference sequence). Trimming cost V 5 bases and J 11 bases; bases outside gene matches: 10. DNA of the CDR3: TGTGCCAGCAGCCCCGGGGGACAGGGTTCGAAGCAGTTCTTC. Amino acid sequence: CASSPGGQGSKQFF.

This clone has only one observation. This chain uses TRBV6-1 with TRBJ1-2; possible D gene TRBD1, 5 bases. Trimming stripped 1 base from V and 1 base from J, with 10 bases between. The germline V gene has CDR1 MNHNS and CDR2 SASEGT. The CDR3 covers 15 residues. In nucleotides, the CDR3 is TGTGCCAGCAGTGAAGGACAGATAATTAACTATGGCTACACCTTC. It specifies CASSEGQIINYGYTF.

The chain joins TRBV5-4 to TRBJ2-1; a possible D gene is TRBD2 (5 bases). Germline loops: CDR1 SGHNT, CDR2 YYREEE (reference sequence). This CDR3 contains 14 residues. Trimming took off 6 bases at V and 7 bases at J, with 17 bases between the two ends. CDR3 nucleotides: TGTGCCAGCATCGATAAGACGGGGAAGAATGAGCAGTTCTTC. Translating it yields CASIDKTGKNEQFF.

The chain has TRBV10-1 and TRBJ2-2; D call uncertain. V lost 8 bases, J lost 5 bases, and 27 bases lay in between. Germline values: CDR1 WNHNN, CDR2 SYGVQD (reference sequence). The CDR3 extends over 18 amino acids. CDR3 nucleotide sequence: TGCGCCAGCCCCCCCCGGGCCATAGCCCAAAAGATGACCGGGGAGCTGTTTTTT. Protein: CASPPRAIAQKMTGELFF.

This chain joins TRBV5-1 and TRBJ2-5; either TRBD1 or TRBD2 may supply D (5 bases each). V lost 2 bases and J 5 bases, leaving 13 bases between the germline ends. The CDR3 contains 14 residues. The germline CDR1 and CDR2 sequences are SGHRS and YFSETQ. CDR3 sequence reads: CASSFGAWEETQYF. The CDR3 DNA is TGCGCCAGCAGCTTTGGGGCTTGGGAGGAGACCCAGTACTTC.

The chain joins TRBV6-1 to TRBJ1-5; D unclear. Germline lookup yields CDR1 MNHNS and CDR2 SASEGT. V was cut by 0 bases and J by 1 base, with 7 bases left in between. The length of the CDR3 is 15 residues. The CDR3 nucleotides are TGTGCCAGCAGTGAAGCTGGCGAAAGCAATCAGCCCCAGCATTTT. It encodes CASSEAGESNQPQHF.

For the CDR3, the DNA is TGTGCCAGCAGCTTACGTTTCAGGGATACTGAAGCTTTCTTT. It translates to CASSLRFRDTEAFF. The gene calls are TRBV11-3 and TRBJ1-1; D possibly corresponds to TRBD1 (5 bases). V lost 2 bases to trimming and J lost 5 bases, with 12 bases between them. The germline gives CDR1 SGHNT, CDR2 YENEEA. There are 14 residues in the CDR3.

This chain's CDR3 is CASSEATGGNQPQHF. The DNA of the CDR3 is TGTGCCAGCAGTGAAGCGACAGGGGGCAATCAGCCCCAGCATTTT. The chain is built from TRBV6-1 and TRBJ1-5; 8 bases are a match to TRBD1. V trimming: 0 bases; J trimming: 2 bases; junction bases outside the gene matches: 0. The CDR3 spans 15 residues. Germline V gene sequence: CDR1 MNHNS, CDR2 SASEGT.

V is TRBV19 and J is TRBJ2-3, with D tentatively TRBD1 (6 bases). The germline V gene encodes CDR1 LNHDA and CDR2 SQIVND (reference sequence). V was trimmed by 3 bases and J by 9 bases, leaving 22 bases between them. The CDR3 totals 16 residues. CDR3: CASSIPLGTPMATQYF. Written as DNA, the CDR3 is TGTGCCAGTAGTATCCCCCTGGGGACACCTATGGCCACGCAGTATTTT.

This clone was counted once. The CDR3: CASSEVRTATGPQHF. The CDR3 region has the DNA TGTGCCAGCAGTGAAGTCCGGACGGCGACGGGCCCCCAGCATTTT. The gene calls are TRBV2 and TRBJ1-5; D unclear. The V end was cut by 1 base, the J end by 10 bases, with 17 bases between. Per the germline V gene, CDR1 is SNHLY and CDR2 is FYNNEI. The CDR3 loop spans 15 amino acids.

The CDR3 sequence is CASSQAGVNTQYF. The CDR3 nucleotides read TGCGCCAGCAGCCAAGCAGGGGTAAATACGCAGTATTTT. The chain is built from TRBV4-1 and TRBJ2-3, with a tentative D call TRBD1 (6 bases). Germline CDR1 MGHRA, CDR2 YSYEKL. The CDR3 sequence is 13 residues long. V gave up 1 base and J gave up 7 bases, with 9 bases separating them.

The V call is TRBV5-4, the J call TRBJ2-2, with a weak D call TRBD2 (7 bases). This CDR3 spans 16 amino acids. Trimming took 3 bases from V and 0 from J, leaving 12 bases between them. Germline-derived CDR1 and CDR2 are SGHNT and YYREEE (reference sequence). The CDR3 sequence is CASSWRGGANTGELFF. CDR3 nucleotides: TGTGCCAGCAGCTGGCGAGGGGGGGCGAACACCGGGGAGCTGTTTTTT.

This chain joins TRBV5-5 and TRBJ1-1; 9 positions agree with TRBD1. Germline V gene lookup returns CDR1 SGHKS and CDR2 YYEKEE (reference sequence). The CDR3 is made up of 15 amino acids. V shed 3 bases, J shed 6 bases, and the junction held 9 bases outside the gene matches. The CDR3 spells CASSSPGQGLAEAFF. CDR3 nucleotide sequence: TGTGCCAGCAGCTCCCCGGGACAGGGCCTGGCTGAAGCTTTCTTT.

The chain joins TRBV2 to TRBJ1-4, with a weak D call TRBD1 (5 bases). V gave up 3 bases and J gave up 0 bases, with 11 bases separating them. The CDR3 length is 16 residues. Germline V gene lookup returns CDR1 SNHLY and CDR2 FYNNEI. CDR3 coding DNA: TGTGCCAGCAGTGACACTCCGGGGGCAACTAATGAAAAACTGTTTTTT. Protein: CASSDTPGATNEKLFF.

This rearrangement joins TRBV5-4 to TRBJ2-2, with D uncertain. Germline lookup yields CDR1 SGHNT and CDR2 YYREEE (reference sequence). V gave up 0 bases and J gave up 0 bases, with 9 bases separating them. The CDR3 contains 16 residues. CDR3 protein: CASSLAATTNTGELFF. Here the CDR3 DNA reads TGTGCCAGCAGCTTGGCCGCGACAACGAACACCGGGGAGCTGTTTTTT.

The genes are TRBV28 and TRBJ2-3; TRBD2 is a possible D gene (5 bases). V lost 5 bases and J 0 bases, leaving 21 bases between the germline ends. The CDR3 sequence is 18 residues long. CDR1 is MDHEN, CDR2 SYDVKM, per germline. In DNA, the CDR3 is TGTGCCAGCAGTGAGGGAAGGTGGCGGGTACCTAGCACAGATACGCAGTATTTT. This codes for CASSEGRWRVPSTDTQYF.